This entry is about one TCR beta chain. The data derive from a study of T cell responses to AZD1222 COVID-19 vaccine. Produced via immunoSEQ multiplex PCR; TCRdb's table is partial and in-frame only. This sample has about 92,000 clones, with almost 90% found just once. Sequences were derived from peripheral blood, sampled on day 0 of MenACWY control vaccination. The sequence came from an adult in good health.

This CDR3 reads CASSLGFSGETQYF. The DNA for the CDR3 is TGTGCCAGCAGCTTGGGATTCAGCGGAGAGACCCAGTACTTC. This chain links TRBV5-6 with TRBJ2-5; perhaps TRBD2 as D (5 bases). Germline V gene sequence: CDR1 SGHDT, CDR2 YYEEEE. CDR3 length equals 14 residues. V shed 0 bases and J shed 4 bases, with 10 bases lying between them. The full variable domain, in which reference TRBV5-6 and TRBJ2-5 provide the parts outside the CDR3, is DAGVTQSPTHLIKTRGQQVTLRCSPKSGHDTVSWYQQALGQGPQFIFQYYEEEERQRGNFPDRFSGHQFPNYSSELNVNALLLGDSALYLCASSLGFSGETQYFGPGTRLLVL.